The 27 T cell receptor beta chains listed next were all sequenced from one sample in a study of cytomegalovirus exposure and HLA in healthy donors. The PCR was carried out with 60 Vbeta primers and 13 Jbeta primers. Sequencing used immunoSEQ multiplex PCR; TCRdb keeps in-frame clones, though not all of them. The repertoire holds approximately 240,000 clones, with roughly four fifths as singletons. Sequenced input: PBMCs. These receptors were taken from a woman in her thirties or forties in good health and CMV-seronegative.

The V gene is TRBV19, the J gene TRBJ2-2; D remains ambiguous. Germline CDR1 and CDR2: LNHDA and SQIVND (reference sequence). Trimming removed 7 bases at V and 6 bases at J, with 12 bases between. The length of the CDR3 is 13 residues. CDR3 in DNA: TGTGCCAGTAACCTACCCGTATCCGGGGAGCTGTTTTTT. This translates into CASNLPVSGELFF.

This chain's CDR3 is CASRETGENYEQYF. Here the CDR3 DNA reads TGTGCCAGCAGAGAAACAGGGGAGAACTACGAGCAGTACTTC. The chain recombines TRBV28 with TRBJ2-7; 7 bases align to TRBD1. V was clipped by 6 bases and J by 3 bases; unmatched bases: 8. The CDR3 is 14 residues long. In germline, CDR1 is MDHEN, CDR2 SYDVKM.

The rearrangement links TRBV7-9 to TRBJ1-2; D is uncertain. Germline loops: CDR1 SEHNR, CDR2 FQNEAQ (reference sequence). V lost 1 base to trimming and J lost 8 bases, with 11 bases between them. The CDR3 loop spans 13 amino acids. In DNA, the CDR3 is TGTGCCAGCAGCTTAGGGTCAGGCTTGGGCTACACCTTC. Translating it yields CASSLGSGLGYTF.

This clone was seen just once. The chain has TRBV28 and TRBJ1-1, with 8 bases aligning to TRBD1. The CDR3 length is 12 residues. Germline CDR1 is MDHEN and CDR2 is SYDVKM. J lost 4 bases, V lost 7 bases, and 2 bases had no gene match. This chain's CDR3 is CASKGQGTEAFF. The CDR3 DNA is TGTGCCAGCAAAGGACAGGGCACTGAAGCTTTCTTT. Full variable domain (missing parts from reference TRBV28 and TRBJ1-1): DVKVTQSSRYLVKRTGEKVFLECVQDMDHENMFWYRQDPGLGLRLIYFSYDVKMKEKGDIPEGYSVSREKKERFSLILESASTNQTSMYLCASKGQGTEAFFGQGTRLTVV.

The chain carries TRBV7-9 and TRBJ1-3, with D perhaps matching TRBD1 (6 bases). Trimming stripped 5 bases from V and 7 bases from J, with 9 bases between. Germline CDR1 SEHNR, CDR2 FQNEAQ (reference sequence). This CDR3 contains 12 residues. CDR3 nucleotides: TGTGCCAGCAGCCCAAGGGGGAACACCATATATTTT. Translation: CASSPRGNTIYF.

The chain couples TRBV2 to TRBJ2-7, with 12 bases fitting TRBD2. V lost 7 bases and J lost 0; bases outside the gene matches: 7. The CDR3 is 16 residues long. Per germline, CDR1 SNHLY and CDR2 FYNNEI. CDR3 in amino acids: CASKRLAGASSYEQYF. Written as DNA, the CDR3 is TGTGCCAGCAAAAGACTAGCGGGGGCTAGCTCCTACGAGCAGTACTTC.

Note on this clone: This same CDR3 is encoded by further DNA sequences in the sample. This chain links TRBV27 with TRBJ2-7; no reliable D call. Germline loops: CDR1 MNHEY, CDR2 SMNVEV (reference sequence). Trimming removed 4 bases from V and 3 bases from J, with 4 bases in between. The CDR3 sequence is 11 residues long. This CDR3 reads CASSSYYEQYF. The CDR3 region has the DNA TGTGCCAGCAGTTCTTACTACGAGCAGTACTTC.

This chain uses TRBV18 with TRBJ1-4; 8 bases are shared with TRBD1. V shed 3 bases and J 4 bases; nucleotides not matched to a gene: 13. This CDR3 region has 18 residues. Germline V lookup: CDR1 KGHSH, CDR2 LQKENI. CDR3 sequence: CASSPRRTGSIGNEKLFF. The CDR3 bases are TGTGCCAGCTCACCCCGCCGGACAGGGTCGATCGGTAATGAAAAACTGTTTTTT.

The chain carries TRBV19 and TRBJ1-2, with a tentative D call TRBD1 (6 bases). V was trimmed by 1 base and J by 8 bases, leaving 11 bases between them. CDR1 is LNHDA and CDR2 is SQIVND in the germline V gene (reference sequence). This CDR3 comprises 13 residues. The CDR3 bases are TGTGCCAGTAGTATAGGACAGGCCTCGGGCTACACCTTC. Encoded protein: CASSIGQASGYTF.

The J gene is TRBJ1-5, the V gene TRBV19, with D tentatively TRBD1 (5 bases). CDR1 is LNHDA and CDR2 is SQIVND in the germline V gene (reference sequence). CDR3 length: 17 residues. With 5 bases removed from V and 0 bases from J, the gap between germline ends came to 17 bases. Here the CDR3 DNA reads TGTGCCAGTAGTTCCGCCGGGCGGGGCACTAGCAATCAGCCCCAGCATTTT. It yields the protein CASSSAGRGTSNQPQHF.

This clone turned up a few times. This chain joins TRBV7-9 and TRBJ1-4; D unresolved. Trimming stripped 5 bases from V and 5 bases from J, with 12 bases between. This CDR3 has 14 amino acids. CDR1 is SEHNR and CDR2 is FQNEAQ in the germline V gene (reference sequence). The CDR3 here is CASSLDNANEKLFF. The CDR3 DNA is TGTGCCAGCAGCCTAGACAACGCCAATGAAAAACTGTTTTTT.

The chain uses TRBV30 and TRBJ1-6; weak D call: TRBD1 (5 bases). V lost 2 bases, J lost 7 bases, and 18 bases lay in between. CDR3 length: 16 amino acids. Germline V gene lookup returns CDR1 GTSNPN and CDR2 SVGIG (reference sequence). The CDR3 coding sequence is TGTGCCTGGAGTTGGGGTGTGGGGCAGATAAATTCACCCCTCCACTTT. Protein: CAWSWGVGQINSPLHF.

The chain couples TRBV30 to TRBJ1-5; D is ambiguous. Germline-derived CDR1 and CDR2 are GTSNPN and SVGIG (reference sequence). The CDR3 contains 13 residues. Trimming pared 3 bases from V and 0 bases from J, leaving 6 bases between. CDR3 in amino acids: CAWRRNSNQPQHF. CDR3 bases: TGTGCCTGGAGGCGGAATAGCAATCAGCCCCAGCATTTT.

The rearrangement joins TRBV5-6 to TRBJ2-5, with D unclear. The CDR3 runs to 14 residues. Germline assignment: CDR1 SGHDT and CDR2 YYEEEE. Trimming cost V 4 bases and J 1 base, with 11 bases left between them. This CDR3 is CASSHRSSQETQYF. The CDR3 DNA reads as TGTGCCAGCAGCCACCGATCTAGCCAAGAGACCCAGTACTTC.

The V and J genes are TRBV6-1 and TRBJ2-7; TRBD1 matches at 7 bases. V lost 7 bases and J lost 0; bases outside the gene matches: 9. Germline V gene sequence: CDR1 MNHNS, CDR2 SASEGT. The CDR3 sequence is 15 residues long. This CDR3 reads CASNRQGLSSYEQYF. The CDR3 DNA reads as TGTGCCAGCAACCGACAGGGCCTGAGCTCCTACGAGCAGTACTTC.

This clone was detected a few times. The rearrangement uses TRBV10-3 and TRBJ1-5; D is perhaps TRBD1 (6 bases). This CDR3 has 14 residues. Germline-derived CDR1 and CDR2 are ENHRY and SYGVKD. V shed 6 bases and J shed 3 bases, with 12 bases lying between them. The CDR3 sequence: CAIRDGQPNQPQHF. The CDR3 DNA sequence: TGTGCCATCAGGGATGGACAGCCCAATCAGCCCCAGCATTTT.

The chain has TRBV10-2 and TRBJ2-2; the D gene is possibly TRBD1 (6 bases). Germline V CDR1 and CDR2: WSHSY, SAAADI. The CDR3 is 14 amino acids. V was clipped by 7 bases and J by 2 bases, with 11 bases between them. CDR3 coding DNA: TGCGCCAGCACCCAACAGGGAAACACCGGGGAGCTGTTTTTT. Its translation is CASTQQGNTGELFF.

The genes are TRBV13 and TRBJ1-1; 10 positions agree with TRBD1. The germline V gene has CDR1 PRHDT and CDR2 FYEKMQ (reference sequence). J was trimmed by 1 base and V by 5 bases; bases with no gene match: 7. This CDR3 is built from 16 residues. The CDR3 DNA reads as TGTGCCAGCAGCCCCCGGGACAGGGGTCAGAACACTGAAGCTTTCTTT. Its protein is CASSPRDRGQNTEAFF.

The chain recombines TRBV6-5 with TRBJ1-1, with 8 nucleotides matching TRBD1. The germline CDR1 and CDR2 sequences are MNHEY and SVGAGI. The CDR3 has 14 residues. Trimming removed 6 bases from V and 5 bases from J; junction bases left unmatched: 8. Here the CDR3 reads CASRATGVWTEAFF. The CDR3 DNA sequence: TGTGCCAGCAGAGCGACAGGGGTTTGGACTGAAGCTTTCTTT.

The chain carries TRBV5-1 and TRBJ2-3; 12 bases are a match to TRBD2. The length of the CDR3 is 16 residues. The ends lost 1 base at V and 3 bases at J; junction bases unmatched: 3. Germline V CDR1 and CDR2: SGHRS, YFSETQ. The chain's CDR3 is CASSLLTSGGTDTQYF. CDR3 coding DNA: TGCGCCAGCAGCTTGTTGACTAGCGGGGGAACAGATACGCAGTATTTT.

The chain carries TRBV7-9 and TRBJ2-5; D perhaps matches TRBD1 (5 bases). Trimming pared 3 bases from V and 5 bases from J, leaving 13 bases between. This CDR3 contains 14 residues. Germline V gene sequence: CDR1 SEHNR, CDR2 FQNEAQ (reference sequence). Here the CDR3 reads CASSLIGHGETQYF. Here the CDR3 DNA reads TGTGCCAGCAGCTTGATTGGACACGGGGAGACCCAGTACTTC.

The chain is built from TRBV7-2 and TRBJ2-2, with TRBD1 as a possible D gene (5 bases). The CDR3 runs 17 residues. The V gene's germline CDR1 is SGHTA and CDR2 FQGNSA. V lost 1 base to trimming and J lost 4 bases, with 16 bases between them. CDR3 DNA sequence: TGTGCCAGCAGCTTAGGATTGATGGCAGGGCCCACCGGGGAGCTGTTTTTT. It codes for CASSLGLMAGPTGELFF.

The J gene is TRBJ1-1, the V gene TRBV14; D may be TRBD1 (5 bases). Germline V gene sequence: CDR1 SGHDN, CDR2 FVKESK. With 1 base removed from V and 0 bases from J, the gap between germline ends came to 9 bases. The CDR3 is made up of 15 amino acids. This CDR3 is CASSQVDSLNTEAFF. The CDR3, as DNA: TGTGCCAGCAGCCAAGTAGACAGCTTGAACACTGAAGCTTTCTTT.

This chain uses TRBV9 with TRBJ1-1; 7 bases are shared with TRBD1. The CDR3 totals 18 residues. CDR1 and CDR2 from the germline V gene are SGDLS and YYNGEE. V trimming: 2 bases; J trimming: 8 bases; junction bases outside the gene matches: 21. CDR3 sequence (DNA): TGTGCCAGCAGCGTTGGAGGGGGCGCCCCACATTCGACGGAGGAAGCTTTCTTT. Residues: CASSVGGGAPHSTEEAFF.

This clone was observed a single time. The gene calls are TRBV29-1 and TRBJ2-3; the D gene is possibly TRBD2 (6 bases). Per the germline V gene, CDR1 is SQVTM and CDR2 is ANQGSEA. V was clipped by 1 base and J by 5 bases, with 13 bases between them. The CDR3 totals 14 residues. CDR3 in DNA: TGCAGCGTTGAAGTGGAGGGCGTGGGAGATACGCAGTATTTT. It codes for CSVEVEGVGDTQYF.

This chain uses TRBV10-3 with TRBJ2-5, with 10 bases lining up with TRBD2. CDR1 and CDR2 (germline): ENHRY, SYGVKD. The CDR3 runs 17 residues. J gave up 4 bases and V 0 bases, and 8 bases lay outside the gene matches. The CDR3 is CAISESGLAGAPETQYF. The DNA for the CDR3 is TGTGCCATCAGTGAGTCGGGGCTAGCGGGGGCTCCAGAGACCCAGTACTTC.

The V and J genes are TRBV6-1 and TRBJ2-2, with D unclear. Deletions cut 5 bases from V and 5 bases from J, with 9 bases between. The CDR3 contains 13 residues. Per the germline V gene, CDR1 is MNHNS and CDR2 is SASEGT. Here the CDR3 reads CASSPSRTGELFF. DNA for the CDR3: TGTGCCAGCAGTCCCAGTCGAACCGGGGAGCTGTTTTTT.